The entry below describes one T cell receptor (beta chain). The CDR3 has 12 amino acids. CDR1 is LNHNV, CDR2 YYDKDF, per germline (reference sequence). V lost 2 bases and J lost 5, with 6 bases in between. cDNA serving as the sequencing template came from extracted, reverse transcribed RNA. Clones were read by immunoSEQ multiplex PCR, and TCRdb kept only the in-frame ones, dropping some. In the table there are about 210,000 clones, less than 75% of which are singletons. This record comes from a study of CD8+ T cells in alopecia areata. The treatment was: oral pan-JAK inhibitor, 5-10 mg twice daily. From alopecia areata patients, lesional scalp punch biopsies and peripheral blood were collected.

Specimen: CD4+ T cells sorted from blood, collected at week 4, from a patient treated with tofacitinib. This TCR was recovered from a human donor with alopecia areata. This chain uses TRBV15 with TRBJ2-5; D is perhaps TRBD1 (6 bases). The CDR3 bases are TGTGCCACCAGCAGACAGGGGGAGACCCAGTACTTC. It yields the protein CATSRQGETQYF.